The clone carrying this TCR beta chain was seen a single time. The data derive from a study of blood T cell repertoires in COVID-19. Study overall: Whether acute or convalescent, the COVID-19 samples came from the United States, Italy and Spain. In each case, the material was cDNA or gDNA derived from T cells, B-cell-depleted T cells, or PBMCs.

Authors' analysis steps: Amplification with reference gene primers provided the estimates of nucleated cell counts. Clones were read by immunoSEQ multiplex PCR, and TCRdb kept only the in-frame ones, dropping some. V and J calls plus clone size are reproduced from that table; the DNA served to infer D and trimming. The table has approximately 220,000 clones, 85% to 90% seen once. The CDR3 runs to 15 residues. After removal of 0 bases from V and 0 bases from J, the junction contained 3 bases not matched to a gene. The germline gives CDR1 SGHRS, CDR2 YFSETQ. The genes are TRBV5-1 and TRBJ2-7; 7 nucleotides match TRBD2. The clonotype was recovered from a man between 50 and 59 years old with acute or convalescent COVID-19. Sequencing was performed on peripheral blood. The CDR3 sequence is CASSLGPGGSYEQYF. CDR3 bases: TGCGCCAGCAGCTTGGGGCCGGGGGGCTCCTACGAGCAGTACTTC.